The count of the clone carrying this T cell receptor (beta chain) is one. Its cognate antigen is unknown. The junction departs from the called germline gene at one end, perhaps through a read error. This table comes from immunoSEQ multiplex PCR, and its TCRdb copy is limited to in-frame clones, with some not included. The repertoire holds tens of thousands of clones, with around 80% as singletons. This record comes from a study of OX40 agonist ivuxolimab in advanced cancers. Study as a whole: Every 2 weeks, ivuxolimab was infused into the patients intravenously at between 0.01 and 10 mg/kg. Points from the study as a whole: Dose levels from 0.1 to 3.0 mg/kg saw CD4+ and CD8+ blood T cells expand clonally by week 6.

CDR3 length: 17 residues. CDR1 is PRHDT and CDR2 is FYEKMQ in the germline V gene (reference sequence). The chain recombines TRBV13 with TRBJ2-2; the match to TRBD2 covers 12 bases. The receptor comes from an adult with an advanced solid tumor such as melanoma, head and neck, liver or kidney cancer. The source material was CD4+ or CD8+ T cells sorted from blood, sampled in a trial of the OX40 agonist ivuxolimab. The CDR3 is CASSTTSGGTNPGELFF. The CDR3 DNA reads as TGTGCCAGCAGCACTACTAGCGGGGGGACGAACCCCGGGGAGCTGTTTTTT.